The rows below give T cell receptor beta chains drawn from one sample of a study of T cell responses to AZD1222 COVID-19 vaccine. The assay was immunoSEQ multiplex PCR, and TCRdb's table has in-frame clones only and misses some. The profile shows 67,000 or so clones, roughly 84% of them singletons. The source material was peripheral blood, sampled on day 0 of AZD1222 vaccination. Receptors were obtained from an adult in good health. Both conserved end residues are part of each CDR3. The D gene is left open where the match is weak. Clone size appears in some rows only: once, few, many, or a class for an expanded clone.

d_gene,j_gene,v_gene,abundance,CDR3nt,CDR3aa
TRBD2,TRBJ2-7,TRBV6-5,NA,TGTGCCAGCAGCTCCGGACTAGCGGGCTCCTACGAGCAGTACTTC,CASSSGLAGSYEQYF
NA,TRBJ1-1,TRBV12-3/TRBV12-4,NA,TGTGCCAGCAGTACGGGAGAGGGGGCTTTCTTT,CASSTGEGAFF
TRBD2,TRBJ2-7,TRBV28,NA,TGTGCCAGCAGTTTAGGACTAGCTACGGTTGAGCAGTACTTC,CASSLGLATVEQYF
NA,TRBJ2-6,TRBV11-2,NA,TGTGCCAGCAGGGGAATGTGGAGGTCTGGGGCCAACGTCCTGACTTTC,CASRGMWRSGANVLTF
NA,TRBJ1-6,TRBV28,NA,TGTGCCAGCGTGAGTGGTTCCTATAATTCACCCCTCCACTTT,CASVSGSYNSPLHF
NA,TRBJ2-2,TRBV19,NA,TGTGCCAGTTCTCAATACCGGACAATAACCGGGGAGCTGTTTTTT,CASSQYRTITGELFF
TRBD1,TRBJ1-2,TRBV28,NA,TGTGCCAGCAGTTCCGGGACAGATAATGGCTACACCTTC,CASSSGTDNGYTF
TRBD1,TRBJ1-6,TRBV5-8,once,TGTGCCAGCAGCTCGGGACAGGGCTCCTATAATTCACCCCTCCACTTT,CASSSGQGSYNSPLHF
NA,TRBJ2-5,TRBV18,NA,TGTGCCAGCTCACCGTCCGGGACTTTAAGAGAGACCCAGTACTTC,CASSPSGTLRETQYF
NA,TRBJ1-2,TRBV10-3,NA,TGTGCCATCAGCCCCGGGAACTATGGCTACACCTTC,CAISPGNYGYTF
TRBD2,TRBJ2-1,TRBV30,NA,TGTGCCTGGAGGGAAGGCGGGGGGGCGGATGAGCAGTTCTTC,CAWREGGGADEQFF
NA,TRBJ2-5,TRBV10-1,NA,TGCGCCAGCAGTGAGTCGGGGGTAGAGACCCAGTACTTC,CASSESGVETQYF
NA,TRBJ1-2,TRBV5-5,NA,TGTGCCAGCAGCTCGCCGGGACTCTATTCCGGCTACACCTTC,CASSSPGLYSGYTF
NA,TRBJ2-3,TRBV27,NA,TGTGCCAGCAGTTTATGGCAGGGGCGCACAGATACGCAGTATTTT,CASSLWQGRTDTQYF
NA,TRBJ2-3,TRBV9,NA,TGTGCCAGCACGTCTGGGGGGAGCACAGATACGCAGTATTTT,CASTSGGSTDTQYF
NA,TRBJ2-6,TRBV24-1,NA,TGTGCCACCAGTGTCTCTGGGGCCAACGTCCTGACTTTC,CATSVSGANVLTF
NA,TRBJ1-2,TRBV9,NA,TGTGCCAGCAGCGCAGAATCGGGCTATGGCTACACCTTC,CASSAESGYGYTF
TRBD2,TRBJ2-1,TRBV7-7,once,TGTGCTAGCAGCCCAGGCGGGGTAGCGGGGGATGAGCAGTTCTTC,CASSPGGVAGDEQFF
TRBD2,TRBJ2-7,TRBV6-4,NA,TGTGCCAGCAGTGACGACTCGCTCCAGGTACTACTACTAGCGTATTACGGGGAGCAGTACTTC,CASSDDSLQVLLLAYYGEQYF
TRBD1,TRBJ1-1,TRBV28,NA,TGTGCCAGTTTCACAGGGGGCAGGGGAAACACTGAAGCTTTCTTT,CASFTGGRGNTEAFF
TRBD1,TRBJ1-2,TRBV5-6,NA,TGTGCCAGCAGCTTGGGGGACAGGGTAGGAGTCTATGGCTACACCTTC,CASSLGDRVGVYGYTF
NA,TRBJ2-5,TRBV7-8,NA,TGTGCCAGCAGCTTAGACACAGGGGGGGGAATCCAAGAGACCCAGTACTTC,CASSLDTGGGIQETQYF
NA,TRBJ1-3,TRBV30,NA,TGTGCCTGGAGTTTAGGGCTCTCTGGAAACACCATATATTTT,CAWSLGLSGNTIYF
NA,TRBJ1-2,TRBV7-8,once,TGTGCCAGCAGCTTAGACAGGGACCATGGCTACACCTTC,CASSLDRDHGYTF
NA,TRBJ1-6,TRBV2,NA,TGTGCCAGCAGTGTCTACATCGTCTCCTATAATTCACCCCTCCACTTT,CASSVYIVSYNSPLHF